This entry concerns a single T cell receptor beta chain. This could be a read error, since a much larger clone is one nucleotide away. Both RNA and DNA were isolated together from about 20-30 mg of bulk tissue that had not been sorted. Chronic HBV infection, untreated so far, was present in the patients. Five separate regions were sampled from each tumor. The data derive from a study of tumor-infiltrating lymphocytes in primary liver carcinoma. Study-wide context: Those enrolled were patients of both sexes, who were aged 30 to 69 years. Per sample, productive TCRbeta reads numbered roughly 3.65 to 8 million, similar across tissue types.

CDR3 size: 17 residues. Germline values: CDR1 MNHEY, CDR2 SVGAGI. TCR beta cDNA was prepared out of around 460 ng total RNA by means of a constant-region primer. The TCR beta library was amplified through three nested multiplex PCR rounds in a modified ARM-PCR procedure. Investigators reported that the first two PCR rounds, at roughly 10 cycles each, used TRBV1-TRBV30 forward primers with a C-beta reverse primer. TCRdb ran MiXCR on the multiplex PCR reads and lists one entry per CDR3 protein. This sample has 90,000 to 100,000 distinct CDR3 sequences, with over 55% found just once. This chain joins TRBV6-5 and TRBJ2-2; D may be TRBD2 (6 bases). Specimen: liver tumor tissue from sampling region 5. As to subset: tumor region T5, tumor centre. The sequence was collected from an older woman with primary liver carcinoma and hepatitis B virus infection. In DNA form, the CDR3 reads TGTGCCAGCAGTACGAAAAGGGGAGGAGATGGCACCGGGGGGCTGTTTTTT. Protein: CASSTKRGGDGTGGLFF.